These 15 T cell receptor beta chains originate from one sample sequenced in a study of shared clonotypes between healthy human individuals. This table comes from immunoSEQ multiplex PCR, and its TCRdb copy is limited to in-frame clones, with some not included. The table has some 500,000 clones, about 96% seen once. Sequenced sample: naive CD4+ T cells sorted from blood. The subset here: CD45RA+ positively selected. Source of these receptors: a woman in her 30s in good health.

This clone appeared once. The chain couples TRBV5-6 to TRBJ1-2, with D tentatively TRBD1 (5 bases). The CDR3 runs to 13 residues. The germline CDR1 and CDR2 sequences are SGHDT and YYEEEE. V lost 2 bases and J 6 bases, leaving 11 bases between the germline ends. CDR3 region: CASSFWGTHGYTF. In DNA, the CDR3 is TGTGCCAGCAGCTTTTGGGGGACCCATGGCTACACCTTC.

The V gene is TRBV28, the J gene TRBJ2-7; perhaps D is TRBD1 or TRBD2 (6 bases each). The CDR3 consists of 13 residues. The germline gives CDR1 MDHEN, CDR2 SYDVKM. The V and J ends lost 10 bases and 4 bases respectively, with 17 bases between them. The CDR3 loop reads CAILAGGAYEQYF. DNA for the CDR3: TGTGCCATCCTAGCCGGGGGCGCGTACGAGCAGTACTTC. The complete variable domain, with remaining parts taken from reference TRBV28 and TRBJ2-7, reads DVKVTQSSRYLVKRTGEKVFLECVQDMDHENMFWYRQDPGLGLRLIYFSYDVKMKEKGDIPEGYSVSREKKERFSLILESASTNQTSMYLCAILAGGAYEQYFGPGTRLTVT.

The chain combines TRBV28 with TRBJ2-5, with TRBD1 as a possible D gene (6 bases). This CDR3 has 16 amino acids. Germline V lookup: CDR1 MDHEN, CDR2 SYDVKM. V was clipped by 3 bases and J by 0 bases, with 14 bases between them. The CDR3 coding sequence is TGTGCCAGCAGTTTTGCGCCGGGACAAAACCAAGAGACCCAGTACTTC. This sequence encodes CASSFAPGQNQETQYF.

This chain uses TRBV30 with TRBJ1-1; D not resolved. Per germline, CDR1 GTSNPN and CDR2 SVGIG (reference sequence). The CDR3 contains 11 residues. The V end was cut by 4 bases, the J end by 9 bases, with 12 bases between. CDR3 sequence reads: CAWKLGAKAFF. CDR3 DNA sequence: TGTGCCTGGAAGTTGGGAGCGAAAGCTTTCTTT.

CDR3 sequence (DNA): TGTGCCAGCAGGGGTACCGGGACTAGCGGCTACGAGCAGTACTTC. This gives the protein CASRGTGTSGYEQYF. The genes are TRBV6-1 and TRBJ2-7; 11 bases match TRBD2. Germline CDR1 MNHNS, CDR2 SASEGT. Losses at the gene ends were 6 bases for V and 3 bases for J; bases not matched to a gene: 7. The CDR3 has 15 residues.

J is TRBJ2-2 and V is TRBV7-3; possible D gene TRBD1, 6 bases. Between the trimmed V and J ends, which lost 2 bases and 1 base, there was a span of 8 bases. Germline CDR1 is SGHTA and CDR2 is FQGTGA. The CDR3 runs 15 residues. The CDR3 protein is CASSLSGVNTGELFF. The CDR3 DNA is TGTGCCAGCAGCTTATCAGGGGTGAACACCGGGGAGCTGTTTTTT.

The chain joins TRBV16 to TRBJ1-1; D possibly corresponds to TRBD1 (6 bases). The CDR3 has 14 amino acids. Germline V gene data show CDR1 as KGHSY and CDR2 as FQNENV. V lost 1 base and J lost 3, with 9 bases in between. DNA for the CDR3: TGTGCCAGCAGCCAATTCTCAGGGGACACTGAAGCTTTCTTT. This sequence encodes CASSQFSGDTEAFF.

The CDR3, as DNA: TGTGCCACCAGCAGGGACAGGGTACAAGAGACCCAGTACTTC. Amino acids: CATSRDRVQETQYF. V gene TRBV15 combines with J gene TRBJ2-5; 8 nucleotides align to TRBD1. Trimming cost V 3 bases and J 2 bases; bases outside gene matches: 2. Per the germline V gene, CDR1 is LNHNV and CDR2 is YYDKDF (reference sequence). This CDR3 is built from 14 residues. Based on the CDR3 plus reference TRBV15 and TRBJ2-5, the full variable domain is DAMVIQNPRYQVTQFGKPVTLSCSQTLNHNVMYWYQQKSSQAPKLLFHYYDKDFNNEADTPDNFQSRRPNTSFCFLDIRSPGLGDTAMYLCATSRDRVQETQYFGPGTRLLVL.

V is TRBV5-1 and J is TRBJ2-5; TRBD1 might be the D (5 bases). The germline V gene encodes CDR1 SGHRS and CDR2 YFSETQ. The CDR3 covers 13 residues. Trimming removed 4 bases from V and 3 bases from J, with 10 bases in between. CDR3 loop: CASSPSGKETQYF. The DNA for the CDR3 is TGCGCCAGCAGCCCATCAGGGAAAGAGACCCAGTACTTC. The full variable domain, in which reference TRBV5-1 and TRBJ2-5 provide the parts outside the CDR3, is KAGVTQTPRYLIKTRGQQVTLSCSPISGHRSVSWYQQTPGQGLQFLFEYFSETQRNKGNFPGRFSGRQFSNSRSEMNVSTLELGDSALYLCASSPSGKETQYFGPGTRLLVL.

This sequence joins TRBV7-9 and TRBJ1-2; a possible D gene is TRBD1 (5 bases). CDR1 is SEHNR, CDR2 FQNEAQ, per germline (reference sequence). Trimming left V 4 bases short and J 7 bases short, with 22 bases between. CDR3 length equals 16 residues. The CDR3 sequence: CASSSNTGPPNGGYTF. In DNA, the CDR3 is TGTGCCAGCAGCTCGAATACGGGGCCCCCGAACGGTGGCTACACCTTC.

The chain combines TRBV6-5 with TRBJ1-1; D uncertain. V lost 4 bases, J lost 5 bases, and 17 bases lay in between. The CDR3 contains 15 residues. Germline CDR1 is MNHEY and CDR2 is SVGAGI. The DNA for the CDR3 is TGTGCCAGCAGTTCGGGTGCGGCCGGTACAACTGAAGCTTTCTTT. The encoded protein is CASSSGAAGTTEAFF.

The chain links TRBV6-5 to TRBJ1-2, with D maybe TRBD1 (5 bases). Germline CDR1 is MNHEY and CDR2 is SVGAGI. The length of the CDR3 is 14 residues. V was clipped by 8 bases and J by 0 bases, with 13 bases between them. The CDR3 DNA is TGTGCCAGCCGGAGCGGGGGTACTAACTATGGCTACACCTTC. As protein: CASRSGGTNYGYTF.

This sequence joins TRBV10-2 and TRBJ1-5; 8 nucleotides match TRBD1. Per the germline V gene, CDR1 is WSHSY and CDR2 is SAAADI. V gave up 4 bases and J gave up 0 bases; unmatched junction bases: 2. This CDR3 contains 15 residues. CDR3 in amino acids: CASSVTGDSNQPQHF. DNA for the CDR3: TGCGCCAGCAGTGTGACAGGGGATAGCAATCAGCCCCAGCATTTT.

This chain joins TRBV4-2 and TRBJ2-7, with TRBD2 matching over 11 bases. CDR3 length: 16 amino acids. The germline CDR1 and CDR2 sequences are LGHNA and YNFKEQ. Trimming removed 4 bases from V and 1 base from J; junction bases left unmatched: 6. For the CDR3, the DNA is TGTGCCAGCAGCCTTTCCGGGACTAGCGGTTCCTACGAGCAGTACTTC. It encodes CASSLSGTSGSYEQYF.

The gene calls are TRBV14 and TRBJ2-3; 9 positions match TRBD1. After removal of 5 bases from V and 6 bases from J, the junction contained 9 bases not matched to a gene. The germline CDR1 and CDR2 sequences are SGHDN and FVKESK. The CDR3 runs to 15 residues. Here the CDR3 reads CASSVHRGLGDTQYF. The CDR3 coding sequence is TGTGCCAGCAGCGTACACAGGGGGCTGGGGGATACGCAGTATTTT.